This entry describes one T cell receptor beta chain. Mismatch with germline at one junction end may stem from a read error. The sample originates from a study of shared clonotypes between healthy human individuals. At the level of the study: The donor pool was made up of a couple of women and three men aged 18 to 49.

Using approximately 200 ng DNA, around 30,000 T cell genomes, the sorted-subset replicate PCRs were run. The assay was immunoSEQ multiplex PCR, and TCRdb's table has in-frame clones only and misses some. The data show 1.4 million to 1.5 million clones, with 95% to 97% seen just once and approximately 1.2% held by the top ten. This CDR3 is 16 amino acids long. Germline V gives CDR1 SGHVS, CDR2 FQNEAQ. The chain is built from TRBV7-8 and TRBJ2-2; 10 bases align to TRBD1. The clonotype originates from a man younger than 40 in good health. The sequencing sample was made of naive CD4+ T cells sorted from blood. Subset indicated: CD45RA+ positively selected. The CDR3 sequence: CASSPRTGGNTGELFF. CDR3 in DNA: TGTGCCAGCAGCCCTAGGACAGGGGGGAACACCGGGGAGTTGTTTTTT.